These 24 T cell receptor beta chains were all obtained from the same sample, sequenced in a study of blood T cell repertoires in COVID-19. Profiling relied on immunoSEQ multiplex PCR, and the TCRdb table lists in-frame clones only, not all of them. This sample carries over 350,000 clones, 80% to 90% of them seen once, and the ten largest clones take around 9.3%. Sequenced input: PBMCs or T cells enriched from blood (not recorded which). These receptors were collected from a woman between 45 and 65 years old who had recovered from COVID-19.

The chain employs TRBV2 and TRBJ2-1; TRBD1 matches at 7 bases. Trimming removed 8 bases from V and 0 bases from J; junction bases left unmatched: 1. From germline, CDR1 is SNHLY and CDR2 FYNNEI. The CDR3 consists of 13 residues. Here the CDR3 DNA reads TGTGCCAGCGGGACAGACTCCTACAATGAGCAGTTCTTC. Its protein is CASGTDSYNEQFF.

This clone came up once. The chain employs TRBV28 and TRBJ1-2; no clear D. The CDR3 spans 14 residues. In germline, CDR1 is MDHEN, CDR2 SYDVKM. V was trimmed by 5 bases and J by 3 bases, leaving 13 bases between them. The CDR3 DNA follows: TGTGCCAGCAGTCCCCAGTCGCTGCACTATGGCTACACCTTC. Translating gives CASSPQSLHYGYTF.

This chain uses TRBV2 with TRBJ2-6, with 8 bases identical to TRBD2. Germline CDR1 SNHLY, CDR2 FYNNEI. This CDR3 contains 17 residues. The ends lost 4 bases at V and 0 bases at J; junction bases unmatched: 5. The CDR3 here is CASSVRGGRSGANVLTF. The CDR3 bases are TGTGCCAGCAGTGTTCGGGGGGGCCGCTCTGGGGCCAACGTCCTGACTTTC.

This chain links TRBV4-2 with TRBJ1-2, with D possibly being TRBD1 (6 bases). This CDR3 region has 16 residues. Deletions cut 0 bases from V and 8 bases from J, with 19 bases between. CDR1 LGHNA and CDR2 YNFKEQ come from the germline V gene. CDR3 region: CASSQDVGARGGGYTF. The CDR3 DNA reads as TGTGCCAGCAGCCAAGATGTGGGGGCCCGAGGAGGAGGCTACACCTTC.

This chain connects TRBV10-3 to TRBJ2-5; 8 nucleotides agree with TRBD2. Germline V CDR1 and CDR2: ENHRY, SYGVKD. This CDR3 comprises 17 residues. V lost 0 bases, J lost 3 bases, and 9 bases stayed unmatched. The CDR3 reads CAISESNLGGLEETQYF. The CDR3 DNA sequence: TGTGCCATCAGTGAGTCGAACTTGGGGGGACTAGAAGAGACCCAGTACTTC.

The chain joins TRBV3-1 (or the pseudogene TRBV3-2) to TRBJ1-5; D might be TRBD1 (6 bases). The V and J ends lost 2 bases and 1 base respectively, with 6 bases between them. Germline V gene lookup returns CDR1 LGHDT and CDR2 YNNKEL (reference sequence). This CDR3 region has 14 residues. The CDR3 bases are TGTGCCAGCAGCCAACAGGGGAGCAATCAGCCCCAGCATTTT. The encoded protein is CASSQQGSNQPQHF.

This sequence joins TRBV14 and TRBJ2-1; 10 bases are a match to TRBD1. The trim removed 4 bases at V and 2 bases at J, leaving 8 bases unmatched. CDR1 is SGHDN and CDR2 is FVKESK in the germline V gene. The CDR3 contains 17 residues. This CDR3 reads CASSPGVGTGAYNEQFF. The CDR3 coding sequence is TGTGCCAGCAGCCCCGGAGTCGGGACAGGGGCCTACAATGAGCAGTTCTTC.

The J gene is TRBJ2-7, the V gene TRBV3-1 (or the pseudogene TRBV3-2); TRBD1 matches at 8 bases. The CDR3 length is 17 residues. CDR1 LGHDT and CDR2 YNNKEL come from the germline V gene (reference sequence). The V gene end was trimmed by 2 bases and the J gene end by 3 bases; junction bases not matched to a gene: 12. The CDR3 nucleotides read TGTGCCAGCAGCCAAAGGCCCTTACTAGACAGGGGCTACGAGCAGTACTTC. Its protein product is CASSQRPLLDRGYEQYF.

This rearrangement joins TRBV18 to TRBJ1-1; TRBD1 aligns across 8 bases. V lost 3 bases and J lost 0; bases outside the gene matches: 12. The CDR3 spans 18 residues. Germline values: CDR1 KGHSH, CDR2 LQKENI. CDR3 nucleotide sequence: TGTGCCAGCTCACCTTGGGGGACAGGAGGAGGCATGAACACTGAAGCTTTCTTT. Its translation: CASSPWGTGGGMNTEAFF.

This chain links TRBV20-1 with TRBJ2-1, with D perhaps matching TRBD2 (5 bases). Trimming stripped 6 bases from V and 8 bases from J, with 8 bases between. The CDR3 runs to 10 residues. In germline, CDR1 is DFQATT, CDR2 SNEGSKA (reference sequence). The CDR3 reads CSATRDEQFF. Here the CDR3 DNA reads TGCAGTGCAACGAGGGATGAGCAGTTCTTC.

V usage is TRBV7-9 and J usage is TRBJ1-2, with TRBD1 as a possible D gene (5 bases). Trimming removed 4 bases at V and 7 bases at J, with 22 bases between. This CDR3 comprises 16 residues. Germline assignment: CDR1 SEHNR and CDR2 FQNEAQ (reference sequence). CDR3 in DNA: TGTGCCAGCAGCTCAGACGTACAGTTGGGGCTCACTGGCTACACCTTC. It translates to CASSSDVQLGLTGYTF.

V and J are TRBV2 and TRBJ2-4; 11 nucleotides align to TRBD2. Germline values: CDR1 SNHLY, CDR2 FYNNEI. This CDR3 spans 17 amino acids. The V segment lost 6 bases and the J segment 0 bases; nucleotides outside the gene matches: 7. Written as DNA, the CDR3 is TGTGCCAGCAGGATTTTAGCGGGGGGGATAGCCAAAAACATTCAGTACTTC. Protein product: CASRILAGGIAKNIQYF.

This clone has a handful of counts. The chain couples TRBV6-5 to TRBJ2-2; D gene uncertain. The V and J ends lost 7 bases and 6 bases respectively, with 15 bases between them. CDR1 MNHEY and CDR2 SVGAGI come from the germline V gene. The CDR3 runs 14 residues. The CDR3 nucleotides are TGTGCCAGCAAAAGGAACATAGCCCCCGGGGAGCTGTTTTTT. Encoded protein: CASKRNIAPGELFF.

Here the CDR3 DNA reads TGTGCCAGCAGCTCTCGACTAGCGGGGCGATATACGCAGTATTTT. Encoded protein: CASSSRLAGRYTQYF. The V gene is TRBV7-2, the J gene TRBJ2-3; TRBD2 matches at 11 bases. J was trimmed by 7 bases and V by 4 bases; bases with no gene match: 7. Looked up from germline, CDR1 is SGHTA and CDR2 is FQGNSA. This CDR3 is built from 15 residues.

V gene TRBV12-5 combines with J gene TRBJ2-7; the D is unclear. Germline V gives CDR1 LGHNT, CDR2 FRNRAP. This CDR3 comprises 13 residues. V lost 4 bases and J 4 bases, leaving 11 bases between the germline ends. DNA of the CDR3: TGTGCTAGTGGTTCCCCCTCAGCGTACGAGCAGTACTTC. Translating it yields CASGSPSAYEQYF.

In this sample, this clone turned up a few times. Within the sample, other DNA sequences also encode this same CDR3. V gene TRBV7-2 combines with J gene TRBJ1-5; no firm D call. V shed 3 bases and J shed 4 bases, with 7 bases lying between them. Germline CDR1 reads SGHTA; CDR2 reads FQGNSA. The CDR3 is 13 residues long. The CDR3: CASSFRGNQPQHF. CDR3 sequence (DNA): TGTGCCAGCAGCTTTCGCGGGAATCAGCCCCAGCATTTT.

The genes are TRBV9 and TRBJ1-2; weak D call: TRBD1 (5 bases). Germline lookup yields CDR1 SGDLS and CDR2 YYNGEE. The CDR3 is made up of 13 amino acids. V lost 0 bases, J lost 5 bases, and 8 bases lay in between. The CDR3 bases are TGTGCCAGCAGCGTAGAGTCAGGGTATGGCTACACCTTC. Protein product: CASSVESGYGYTF.

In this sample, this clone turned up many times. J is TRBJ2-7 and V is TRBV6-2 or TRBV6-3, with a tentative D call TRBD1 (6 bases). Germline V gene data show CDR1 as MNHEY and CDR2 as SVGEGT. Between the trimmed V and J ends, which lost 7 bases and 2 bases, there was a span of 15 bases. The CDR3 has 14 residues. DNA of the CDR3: TGTGCCAGCAACCCTGACAGGACGGCCTACGAGCAGTACTTC. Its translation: CASNPDRTAYEQYF.

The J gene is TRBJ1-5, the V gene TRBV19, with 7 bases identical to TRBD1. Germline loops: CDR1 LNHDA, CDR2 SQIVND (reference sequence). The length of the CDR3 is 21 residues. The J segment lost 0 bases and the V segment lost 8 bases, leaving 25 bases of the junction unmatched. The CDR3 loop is CASRRNIMTGLPGDSNQPQHF. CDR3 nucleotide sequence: TGTGCCAGTCGAAGAAACATAATGACAGGGCTCCCCGGTGATAGCAATCAGCCCCAGCATTTT.

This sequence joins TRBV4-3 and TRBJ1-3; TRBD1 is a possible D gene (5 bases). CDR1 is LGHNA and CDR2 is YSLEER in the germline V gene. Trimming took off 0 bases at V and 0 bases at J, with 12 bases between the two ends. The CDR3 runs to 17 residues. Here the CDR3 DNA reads TGCGCCAGCAGCCAAGATTATGGGACTGACTCTGGAAACACCATATATTTT. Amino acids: CASSQDYGTDSGNTIYF.

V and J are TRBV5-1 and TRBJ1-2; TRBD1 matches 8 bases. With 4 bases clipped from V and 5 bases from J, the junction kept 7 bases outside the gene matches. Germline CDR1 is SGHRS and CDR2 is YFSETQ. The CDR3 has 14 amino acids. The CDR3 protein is CASSPRQGRYGYTF. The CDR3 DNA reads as TGCGCCAGCAGCCCGCGACAGGGGCGGTATGGCTACACCTTC. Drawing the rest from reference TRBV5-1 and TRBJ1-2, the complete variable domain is KAGVTQTPRYLIKTRGQQVTLSCSPISGHRSVSWYQQTPGQGLQFLFEYFSETQRNKGNFPGRFSGRQFSNSRSEMNVSTLELGDSALYLCASSPRQGRYGYTFGSGTRLTVV.

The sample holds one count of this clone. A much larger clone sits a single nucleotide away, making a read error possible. The CDR3 region has the DNA TGTGCCAGCAGCTTGTACGGTGAAGCTTTCTTT. Protein: CASSLYGEAFF. The chain has TRBV5-6 and TRBJ1-1; D uncertain. This CDR3 is built from 11 residues. Germline CDR1 SGHDT, CDR2 YYEEEE. V lost 1 base, J lost 7 bases, and 5 bases lay in between.

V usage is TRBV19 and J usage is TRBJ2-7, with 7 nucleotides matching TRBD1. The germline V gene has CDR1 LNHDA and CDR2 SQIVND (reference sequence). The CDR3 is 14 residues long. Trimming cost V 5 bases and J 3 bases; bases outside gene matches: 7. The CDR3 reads CASSSGGFHYEQYF. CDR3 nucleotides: TGTGCCAGTAGTTCAGGGGGTTTCCACTACGAGCAGTACTTC.

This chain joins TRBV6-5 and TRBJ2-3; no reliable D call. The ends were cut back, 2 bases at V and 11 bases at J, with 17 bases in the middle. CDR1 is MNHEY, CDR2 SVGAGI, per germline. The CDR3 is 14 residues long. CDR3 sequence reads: CASSYSPDTHGQYF. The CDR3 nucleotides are TGTGCCAGCAGTTACAGCCCCGACACCCACGGGCAGTATTTT.